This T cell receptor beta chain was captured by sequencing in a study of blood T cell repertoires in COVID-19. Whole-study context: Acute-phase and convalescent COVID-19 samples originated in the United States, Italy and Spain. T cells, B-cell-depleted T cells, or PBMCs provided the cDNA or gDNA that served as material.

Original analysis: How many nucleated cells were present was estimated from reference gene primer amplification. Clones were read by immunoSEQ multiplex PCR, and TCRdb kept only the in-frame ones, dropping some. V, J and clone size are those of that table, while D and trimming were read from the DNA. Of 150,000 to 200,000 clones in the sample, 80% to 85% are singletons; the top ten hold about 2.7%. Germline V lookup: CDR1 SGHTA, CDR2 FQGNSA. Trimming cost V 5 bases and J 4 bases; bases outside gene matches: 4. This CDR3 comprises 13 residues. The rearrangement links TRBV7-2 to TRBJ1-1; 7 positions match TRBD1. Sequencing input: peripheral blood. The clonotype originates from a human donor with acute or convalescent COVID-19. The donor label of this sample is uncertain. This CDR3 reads CASSADRRTEAFF. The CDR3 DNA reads TGTGCCAGCAGCGCGGACAGGCGCACTGAAGCTTTCTTT.